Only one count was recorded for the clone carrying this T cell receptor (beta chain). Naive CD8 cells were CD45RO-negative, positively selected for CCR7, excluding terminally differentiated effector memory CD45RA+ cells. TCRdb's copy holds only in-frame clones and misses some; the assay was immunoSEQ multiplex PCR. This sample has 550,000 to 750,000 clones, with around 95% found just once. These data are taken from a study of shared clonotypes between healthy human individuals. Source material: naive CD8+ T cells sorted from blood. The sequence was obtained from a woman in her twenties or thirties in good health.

The CDR3 protein is CASSVGQGVIYEQYF. The CDR3 DNA sequence: TGTGCCAGCAGTGTGGGACAGGGGGTTATTTACGAGCAGTACTTC. The chain combines TRBV6-1 with TRBJ2-7; 11 bases map to TRBD1. The CDR3 sequence is 15 residues long. Germline V gene data show CDR1 as MNHNS and CDR2 as SASEGT. V was clipped by 4 bases and J by 4 bases; unmatched bases: 6.